This T cell receptor beta chain originates from a study of blood T cell repertoires in COVID-19. For the study at large: Researchers got acute and convalescent COVID-19 samples from the United States, Italy and Spain. T cells, B-cell-depleted T cells, or PBMCs provided the cDNA or gDNA that served as material.

The CDR3 length is 14 residues. Trimming pared 4 bases from V and 2 bases from J, leaving 11 bases between. Germline V CDR1 and CDR2: MDHEN, SYDVKM. Recovered Cohort 3 donors showed two negative PCRs, clearance, or symptom resolution. TCRdb keeps only in-frame clones here, not all; method: immunoSEQ multiplex PCR. The sample carries approximately 300,000 clones, around 86% recorded once. Sequenced: PBMCs or T cells enriched from blood (not recorded which). The chain couples TRBV28 to TRBJ1-2; no clear D gene. This TCR came from a man aged 55 to 70 who had recovered from COVID-19. The CDR3 region is CASSSWTENYGYTF. The DNA of the CDR3 is TGTGCCAGCAGTTCCTGGACTGAAAACTATGGCTACACCTTC.